This is a list of T cell receptor beta chains from one sample in a study of blood T cell repertoires in COVID-19. Assay: immunoSEQ multiplex PCR; the TCRdb copy retains only in-frame clones and omits some. The sample contains some 140,000 clones, roughly 88% of which appear only once. The sample consisted of peripheral blood. These receptors originate from a man between 60 and 70 years old with COVID-19, enrolled during active disease. Both conserved end residues are part of each CDR3. A D gene is named only where the DNA matches it firmly. Only some rows state a clone size, as once, few, many or a class for expanded clones.

V	D	J	size	CDR3	DNA
TRBV30	NA	TRBJ1-2	NA	CAWSLVTEGGYTF	TGTGCCTGGAGTCTAGTCACCGAGGGCGGCTACACCTTC
TRBV4-2	TRBD2	TRBJ2-5	once	CASSQDSGLAGGWETQYF	TGTGCCAGCAGCCAAGATTCCGGGCTAGCGGGAGGTTGGGAGACCCAGTACTTC
TRBV5-1	TRBD1	TRBJ2-5	NA	CASSSGQIQETQYF	TGCGCCAGCAGCTCGGGACAGATCCAAGAGACCCAGTACTTC
TRBV6-5	NA	TRBJ1-2	NA	CASSYDSSFAYGYTF	TGTGCCAGCAGTTACGACAGTAGCTTCGCCTATGGCTACACCTTC
TRBV3-1/TRBV3-2	NA	TRBJ1-2	few	CASSQDQGGYGYTF	TGTGCCAGCAGCCAAGATCAGGGAGGCTATGGCTACACCTTC
TRBV6-5	NA	TRBJ2-7	NA	CASSYSGRDEQYF	TGTGCCAGCAGTTACTCGGGCAGGGACGAGCAGTACTTC
TRBV19	TRBD1	TRBJ1-2	NA	CASRGQGISQQNYGYTF	TGTGCCAGTAGGGGACAGGGAATCAGTCAGCAAAACTATGGCTACACCTTC
TRBV5-1	TRBD1	TRBJ2-3	NA	CASSPWDSSSTDTQYF	TGCGCCAGCAGCCCCTGGGACAGCTCTAGCACAGATACGCAGTATTTT
TRBV21-1	NA	TRBJ1-4	NA	CASTHILGTSNEKLFF	TGTGCCAGCACGCACATCCTCGGGACAAGTAATGAAAAACTGTTTTTT
TRBV3-1/TRBV3-2	TRBD1	TRBJ1-1	NA	CASSTHRGETEAFF	TGTGCCAGCAGCACCCACAGGGGTGAGACTGAAGCTTTCTTT
TRBV12-5	NA	TRBJ1-5	NA	CASGLDFNQPQHF	TGTGCTAGTGGACTGGACTTCAATCAGCCCCAGCATTTT
TRBV27	NA	TRBJ1-3	NA	CASRPSQGWNTIYF	TGTGCCAGCAGACCGTCTCAGGGGTGGAACACCATATATTTT
TRBV19	TRBD2	TRBJ2-7	NA	CASSGGRGSGPKQYF	TGTGCCAGTAGTGGGGGTCGAGGTAGCGGGCCGAAGCAGTACTTC